This T cell receptor (beta chain) emerged from a study of T cell responses to AZD1222 COVID-19 vaccine. Whole-study findings and limits: Baseline testing showed seropositivity in only a handful of AZD1222 recipients. Elevations in Spike-specific TCR breadth and depth followed administration of two AZD1222 doses.

Here immunoSEQ multiplex PCR was the method, and the copy in TCRdb shows in-frame clones only, minus some. The data contain some 130,000 clones, roughly 85% of them singletons. Note on this clone: Its target is not known.

Trimming left V 4 bases short and J 7 bases short, with 17 bases between. In germline, CDR1 is SGHRS, CDR2 YFSETQ. CDR3 length equals 15 residues. The rearrangement uses TRBV5-1 and TRBJ1-4, with D maybe TRBD1 (5 bases). This material consisted of peripheral blood, taken 28 days after the second dose of the MenACWY control vaccine. The TCR originated in an adult who received the MenACWY meningococcal vaccine as a control. The DNA for the CDR3 is TGCGCCAGCAGCGGAGAGGGGTATGAGAGTGAAAAACTGTTTTTT. It codes for CASSGEGYESEKLFF.